The 9 T cell receptor beta chains given below trace back to one sample, sequenced in a study of shared clonotypes between healthy human individuals. Repertoires were generated with immunoSEQ multiplex PCR, while TCRdb's copy carries only in-frame clones and drops some. This repertoire shows over a million clones, about 84% found once; its top ten account for roughly 0.65%. Sequencing was done on a sample of memory CD4+ T cells from PBMCs. Subset in this sample: CD45RA-negative fraction. These receptors were collected from a man younger than 35 in good health. Some clones in this sample may be carry-over from other donors' samples.

The V and J genes are TRBV7-8 and TRBJ2-3, with TRBD2 matching over 9 bases. V dropped 3 bases and J dropped 2; count of bases not matched to a gene: 3. The length of the CDR3 is 15 residues. Per the germline V gene, CDR1 is SGHVS and CDR2 is FQNEAQ. The CDR3 is CASSFSGSATDTQYF. The CDR3, as DNA: TGTGCCAGCAGCTTTAGCGGGAGCGCCACAGATACGCAGTATTTT.

The chain is built from TRBV6-5 and TRBJ2-4, with 7 bases matching TRBD2. Germline V CDR1 and CDR2: MNHEY, SVGAGI. This CDR3 is 15 amino acids long. The ends lost 5 bases at V and 4 bases at J; junction bases unmatched: 8. The CDR3 DNA reads TGTGCCAGCAGTCCCTGGGGTAGCGGGAAAAACATTCAGTACTTC. As protein: CASSPWGSGKNIQYF.

CDR3 region: CASSLAGSGRDEKLFF. The CDR3, as DNA: TGTGCCAGCAGCTTGGCCGGGTCAGGGCGGGATGAAAAACTGTTTTTT. The chain joins TRBV5-4 to TRBJ1-4; tentatively, D is TRBD1 (5 bases). This CDR3 has 16 amino acids. Germline lookup yields CDR1 SGHNT and CDR2 YYREEE (reference sequence). Trimming took 0 bases from V and 6 from J, leaving 15 bases between them.

V and J are TRBV15 and TRBJ2-1, with 10 bases lining up with TRBD2. The CDR3 is 18 residues long. CDR1 and CDR2 from the germline V gene are LNHNV and YYDKDF (reference sequence). The ends lost 1 base at V and 3 bases at J; junction bases unmatched: 9. This CDR3 is CATSRVKGAGGIYNEQFF. CDR3 sequence (DNA): TGTGCCACCAGCAGAGTAAAGGGAGCGGGAGGGATCTACAATGAGCAGTTCTTC.

The rearrangement joins TRBV23-1 to TRBJ2-5; 9 positions match TRBD2. TRBV23-1 is an ORF; its function is uncertain. The CDR3 length is 16 residues. V gave up 2 bases and J gave up 4 bases; unmatched junction bases: 8. CDR3 coding DNA: TGCGCCAGCAGTCAACCAGGGGTAGCGGGAGTAGAGACCCAGTACTTC. Protein: CASSQPGVAGVETQYF.

V and J are TRBV7-3 and TRBJ1-1; tentative D call: TRBD1 (5 bases). The CDR3 is 16 amino acids. Trimming removed 2 bases from V and 1 base from J, with 14 bases in between. Per germline, CDR1 SGHTA and CDR2 FQGTGA. Here the CDR3 DNA reads TGTGCCAGCAGCTTAGCGGCGACAGCTAGGAACACTGAAGCTTTCTTT. This codes for CASSLAATARNTEAFF. Full variable domain (rest looked up from reference TRBV7-3 and TRBJ1-1): GAGVSQTPSNKVTEKGKYVELRCDPISGHTALYWYRQSLGQGPEFLIYFQGTGAADDSGLPNDRFFAVRPEGSVSTLKIQRTERGDSAVYLCASSLAATARNTEAFFGQGTRLTVV.

The gene calls are TRBV4-2 and TRBJ2-2; TRBD2 agrees at 8 bases. Unmatched junction bases numbered 6, after V lost 3 bases and J lost 3 bases. From germline, CDR1 is LGHNA and CDR2 YNFKEQ. The CDR3 sequence is 16 residues long. The CDR3, as DNA: TGTGCCAGCAGCCAGCGTAGCGGGACTTACACCGGGGAGCTGTTTTTT. Its translation: CASSQRSGTYTGELFF.

The V gene is TRBV6-1, the J gene TRBJ2-1; D could derive from TRBD1 or TRBD2 (5 bases each). Trimming took off 2 bases at V and 6 bases at J, with 14 bases between the two ends. The CDR3 spans 15 residues. CDR1 and CDR2 from the germline V gene are MNHNS and SASEGT. The chain's CDR3 is CASSEWGPPGNEQFF. The DNA for the CDR3 is TGTGCCAGCAGTGAATGGGGACCCCCTGGCAATGAGCAGTTCTTC.

V usage is TRBV7-2 and J usage is TRBJ2-3, with D unresolved. Trimming removed 5 bases at V and 6 bases at J, with 12 bases between. The germline gives CDR1 SGHTA, CDR2 FQGNSA. This CDR3 is 13 amino acids long. This chain's CDR3 is CASSNRLGDTQYF. The CDR3 DNA sequence: TGTGCCAGCAGCAACCGGTTGGGGGATACGCAGTATTTT.